A selection of T cell receptor beta chains follows, all from one sample in a study of T cells in Graves' hyperthyroidism and ophthalmopathy. MiXCR, run by TCRdb on the multiplex PCR reads, gives a single entry per CDR3 protein. This sample has roughly 600,000 distinct CDR3 sequences, with roughly 15% found just once. Specimen: blood. The receptors come from a woman aged 45-65 years with Graves' ophthalmopathy. The CDR3 runs from the conserved cysteine through the conserved F or W. D genes are given only for firm matches. Clone size, where shown, is once, few, many, or a class for clones that have expanded.

TRBJ2-3	TRBV6-2/TRBV6-3	14	NA	TRBD2	TGTGCCAGCAACCCGGGAGGGGCGTCAGATACGCAGTATTTT	CASNPGGASDTQYF
TRBJ2-2	TRBV11-2	15	NA	TRBD2	TGTGCCAGCAGCTCCGGGACTAGCGGTGCCGGGGAGCTGTTTTTT	CASSSGTSGAGELFF
TRBJ2-1	TRBV5-1	17	NA	TRBD1	TGCGCCAGCAGCCCTTCCTCGACAGGGAACTCCTACAATGAGCAGTTCTTC	CASSPSSTGNSYNEQFF
TRBJ2-2	TRBV3-1	14	few	NA	TGTGCCAGCAGACGACTAGATCCCACCGGGGAGCTGTTTTTT	CASRRLDPTGELFF
TRBJ2-7	TRBV4-1	13	NA	NA	TGCGCCAGCAGCCAAGGACAGATCTACGAGCAGTACTTC	CASSQGQIYEQYF
TRBJ2-3	TRBV27	15	many	TRBD1	TGTGCCAGCAGGCTACCGGGACAGTTCACAGATACGCAGTATTTT	CASRLPGQFTDTQYF
TRBJ2-5	TRBV5-8	14	few	NA	TGTGCCAGCAGCTTGGTGCACACAGAAGAGACCCAGTACTTC	CASSLVHTEETQYF
TRBJ2-5	TRBV3-1	13	few	TRBD2	TGTGCCAGCAGCCAAGACCTTAAGCGGGGACAGTACTTC	CASSQDLKRGQYF
TRBJ1-1	TRBV18	13	many	NA	TGTGCCAGCTCACCCCCGAACAGGGACCGGACTTTCTTT	CASSPPNRDRTFF
TRBJ2-1	TRBV27	17	NA	NA	TGTGCCAGCATGGTGAGTGGGGGCCGAACCTCCTACAATGAGCAGTTCTTC	CASMVSGGRTSYNEQFF
TRBJ2-4	TRBV28	13	many	NA	TGTGCCAGCAGGGAGTTTAGGTTAAACATTCAGTACTTC	CASREFRLNIQYF
TRBJ2-7	TRBV27	14	few	TRBD1	TGTGCCAGCAGTTTCCGGGACAGGGGCTTCGAGCAGTACTTC	CASSFRDRGFEQYF
TRBJ1-2	TRBV28	16	many	TRBD1	TGTGCCAGCAAAAACCCCGGGACAGGTAGCTTAAGTGGCTACACCTTC	CASKNPGTGSLSGYTF
TRBJ2-7	TRBV28	13	NA	TRBD1	TGTGCCAGCAGGAACAGGGGGCGAGACGAGCAGTACTTC	CASRNRGRDEQYF
TRBJ1-1	TRBV6-1	15	few	TRBD1	TGTGCCAGCAGACGAACCGACAGGGTGAACACTGAAGCTTTCTTT	CASRRTDRVNTEAFF
TRBJ2-1	TRBV10-3	16	NA	NA	TGTGCCATCAGTGAGGCTAGCAGGGGCACCTACAATGAGCAGTTCTTC	CAISEASRGTYNEQFF
TRBJ2-7	TRBV4-2	13	few	NA	TGTGCCAGCAGCCAAGATGCAGGGTACGAGCAGTACTTC	CASSQDAGYEQYF
TRBJ2-7	TRBV7-2	15	many	NA	TGTGCCAGCTCACTACGGACAGCCATTGCCTACGAGCAGTACTTC	CASSLRTAIAYEQYF
TRBJ2-2	TRBV12-3/TRBV12-4	15	NA	TRBD2	TGTGCCAGCAGTGGAGCCGGGGGGAGCACCGGGGAGCTGTTTTTT	CASSGAGGSTGELFF
TRBJ1-1	TRBV29-1	13	NA	NA	TGCAGCGTTGAATCACCTGCGTGGACTGAAGCTTTCTTT	CSVESPAWTEAFF
TRBJ2-2	TRBV6-2/TRBV6-3	16	NA	TRBD2	TGTGCCAGCAGGAGGGGACTAGCGGGGAACACCGGGGAGCTGTTTTTT	CASRRGLAGNTGELFF
TRBJ2-1	TRBV5-1	17	NA	TRBD2	TGCGTCAGCAGCTTGGCTTTAGCGGGAGGGCCGGGCAATGAGCAGTTCTTC	CVSSLALAGGPGNEQFF
TRBJ2-3	TRBV10-3	17	NA	TRBD1	TGTGCCATCAGTGAGTTAAATCGGGGACAGGGTAAAGATACGCAGTATTTT	CAISELNRGQGKDTQYF
TRBJ2-7	TRBV29-1	14	many	TRBD2	TGCAGCGTTGTTGAGCTAGCGGGACATGGCGAGCAGTACTTC	CSVVELAGHGEQYF
TRBJ1-1	TRBV7-2	14	many	NA	TGTGCCAGCAGCTTGAGCCTGGGGGGCACTGAAGCTTTCTTT	CASSLSLGGTEAFF
TRBJ2-5	TRBV20-1	13	NA	NA	TGCAGTGCTAGAGCCCTGGCGGAAGAGACCCAGTACTTC	CSARALAEETQYF
TRBJ2-3	TRBV5-4	14	NA	NA	TGTGCCAGCAGCTCCCCAGGGTTAAGCGATACGCAGTATTTT	CASSSPGLSDTQYF
TRBJ2-1	TRBV3-1	20	few	NA	TGTGCCAGCAGCCAAGAAAGCCCCCCTCCCGGGGAAGTCTCCTACAATGAGCAGTTCTTC	CASSQESPPPGEVSYNEQFF
TRBJ2-1	TRBV15	13	NA	NA	TGTGCCACCAGCAACCGACAGTACAGTGAGCAGTTCTTC	CATSNRQYSEQFF
TRBJ2-1	TRBV6-1	17	NA	TRBD2	TGTGCCAGCAGTCGCCGACCGGGACTAGCGGCCTACAATGAGCAGTTCTTC	CASSRRPGLAAYNEQFF
TRBJ1-2	TRBV6-1	15	many	NA	TGTGCCAGCAGCGAACAGGATGACATTAACTATGGCTACACCTTC	CASSEQDDINYGYTF
TRBJ2-7	TRBV6-2/TRBV6-3	13	many	NA	TGTGCCAGCAGTTACCCGGACTACTACGAGCAGTACTTC	CASSYPDYYEQYF
TRBJ2-7	TRBV7-8	16	NA	NA	TGTGCCAGCAGCGGGGGTGGTGGGGTTAAGAGCTACGAGCAGTACTTC	CASSGGGGVKSYEQYF
TRBJ2-2	TRBV28	13	many	NA	TGTGCCAGCACCCCGTTGTCTGCCGGGGAGCTGTTTTTT	CASTPLSAGELFF
TRBJ1-1	TRBV20-1	17	few	TRBD1	TGCAGTGCTAAGGGCAGACAGGGGAACGGTATGAACACTGAAGCTTTCTTT	CSAKGRQGNGMNTEAFF
TRBJ2-1	TRBV10-3	15	few	TRBD1	TGTGCCATCAGTGAGTCCCGGGACAGGGTCAATGAGCAGTTCTTC	CAISESRDRVNEQFF
TRBJ2-1	TRBV27	15	many	TRBD2	TGTGCCAGCAGTTTAGTAGCGGGAGGAGCAGGAGAGCAGTTCTTC	CASSLVAGGAGEQFF
TRBJ2-3	TRBV12-3/TRBV12-4	17	many	TRBD2	TGTGCCAGCAGCGAAAACTTCGGACTAGCGGGCACAGATACGCAGTATTTT	CASSENFGLAGTDTQYF
TRBJ2-1	TRBV6-1	16	NA	TRBD2	TGTGCCAGCACCGAGAGAGTAGCGGGAGGGCCGGATGAGCAGTTCTTC	CASTERVAGGPDEQFF
TRBJ1-1	TRBV14	16	few	NA	TGTGCCAGCAGCCAAGAAATCCGGGAGGGCGGCACTGAAGCTTTCTTT	CASSQEIREGGTEAFF
TRBJ1-6	TRBV4-1	18	NA	NA	TGCGCCAGCAGCCAAGATAGCGTGCCAGGGAGGGATAATTCACCCCTCCACTTT	CASSQDSVPGRDNSPLHF
TRBJ1-2	TRBV20-1	15	many	TRBD1	TGCAGTGCTTCCCCCGGGACAGAGTTTAACTATGGCTACACCTTC	CSASPGTEFNYGYTF
TRBJ2-2	TRBV28	15	few	TRBD2	TGTGCCAGCAGTTTCAACGGGAGGTTGCTGGGGAAGCTGTTTTTT	CASSFNGRLLGKLFF
TRBJ2-1	TRBV15	16	few	TRBD2	TGTGCCACCAGCAGACCCGGGACTAGCGCAAGCAATGAGCAGTTCTTC	CATSRPGTSASNEQFF
TRBJ1-4	TRBV28	15	many	NA	TGTGCCAGCAGTCACCGACAGGCGGGAGGTGAAAAACTGTTTTTT	CASSHRQAGGEKLFF
TRBJ2-3	TRBV12-3/TRBV12-4	14	many	NA	TGTGCCAGCAGCCACGGGAGAGTTACAGATACGCAGTATTTT	CASSHGRVTDTQYF
TRBJ2-7	TRBV7-9	13	many	NA	TGTGCCAGCAGTGAAACAGGTTTTTACGAGCAGTACTTC	CASSETGFYEQYF
TRBJ1-3	TRBV4-3	15	NA	NA	TGCGCCAGCAGCCAAACAGAGTTCTCTGGAAACACCATATATTTT	CASSQTEFSGNTIYF
TRBJ1-1	TRBV27	15	many	TRBD1	TGTGCCAGCAGTGTCCCCGGGACAGAAAATACTGAAGCTTTCTTT	CASSVPGTENTEAFF